Following are 25 T cell receptor beta chains from one sample sequenced in a study of T cell repertoires in cytomegalovirus infection. The antigens these receptors bind are not known. In TCRdb, the reads were re-called with MiXCR into one record per CDR3 protein. The table has around 900,000 distinct CDR3 sequences, roughly 31% seen once. The source material was cultured CD8+ T cells from PBMCs, sampled from culture after CMV antigen stimulation. The receptors shown here come from a human donor in good health (CMV status not recorded). Some clones in this sample may be carry-over from other donors' samples.

The chain employs TRBV4-2 and TRBJ1-1; D uncertain. The CDR3 spans 15 residues. Germline V gene data show CDR1 as LGHNA and CDR2 as YNFKEQ. The ends were cut back, 0 bases at V and 0 bases at J, with 8 bases in the middle. CDR3 coding DNA: TGTGCCAGCAGCCAAGATGTGGGCCTGAACACTGAAGCTTTCTTT. Encoded protein: CASSQDVGLNTEAFF.

The chain couples TRBV6-2 or TRBV6-3 to TRBJ2-1; a possible D gene is TRBD2 (6 bases). CDR1 and CDR2 (germline): MNHEY, SVGEGT. V was clipped by 5 bases and J by 6 bases, with 17 bases between them. This CDR3 is built from 15 residues. The CDR3 coding sequence is TGTGCCAGCAGTCCGGACTATGGATCGAGCAATGAGCAGTTCTTC. Translating gives CASSPDYGSSNEQFF.

The gene calls are TRBV18 and TRBJ1-5; TRBD1 agrees at 7 bases. Trimming at V came to 3 bases and at J to 3 bases, leaving 8 bases not matched to a gene. CDR3 length: 16 amino acids. CDR1 and CDR2 from the germline V gene are KGHSH and LQKENI. The CDR3 DNA reads as TGTGCCAGCTCACCCGTAACAGGGGCCCTCAATCAGCCCCAGCATTTT. Encoded protein: CASSPVTGALNQPQHF. The full variable domain, in which reference TRBV18 and TRBJ1-5 provide the parts outside the CDR3, is NAGVMQNPRHLVRRRGQEARLRCSPMKGHSHVYWYRQLPEEGLKFMVYLQKENIIDESGMPKERFSAEFPKEGPSILRIQQVVRGDSAAYFCASSPVTGALNQPQHFGDGTRLSIL.

The genes are TRBV4-1 and TRBJ2-5; D possibly matches TRBD1 or TRBD2 (5 bases each). The CDR3 length is 14 residues. Per germline, CDR1 MGHRA and CDR2 YSYEKL. Trimming took off 3 bases at V and 1 base at J, with 9 bases between the two ends. Here the CDR3 reads CASSQGPSQETQYF. CDR3 coding DNA: TGCGCCAGCAGCCAGGGACCGTCCCAAGAGACCCAGTACTTC.

The J gene is TRBJ1-1, the V gene TRBV7-6; the D gene is possibly TRBD1 (5 bases). The germline V gene encodes CDR1 SGHVS and CDR2 FNYEAQ. The CDR3 extends over 15 amino acids. V dropped 1 base and J dropped 7 bases, with 16 bases sitting between them. CDR3 bases: TGTGCCAGCAGCTTAGGAGGGGCGTATATTGATGAAGCTTTCTTT. Its translation: CASSLGGAYIDEAFF.

This clonotype was counted between two and nine times. This chain uses TRBV10-3 with TRBJ1-2; no clear D. Germline assignment: CDR1 ENHRY and CDR2 SYGVKD. The CDR3 sequence is 12 residues long. V was clipped by 5 bases and J by 8 bases, with 12 bases between them. In DNA, the CDR3 is TGTGCCATCAGTATAACCCCAGAAGGCTACACCTTC. Amino acid sequence: CAISITPEGYTF.

The gene calls are TRBV14 and TRBJ2-3; D gene uncertain. The CDR3 is 15 amino acids. V was pared by 5 bases and J by 6 bases, with 18 bases between. Looked up from germline, CDR1 is SGHDN and CDR2 is FVKESK. For the CDR3, the DNA is TGTGCCAGCAGCTACAAGCAAGTGGACGGGGATACGCAGTATTTT. The encoded protein is CASSYKQVDGDTQYF.

This clonotype has more than one count but fewer than ten. This chain uses TRBV7-9 with TRBJ2-1; D might be TRBD1 or TRBD2, each matching 6 bases. Germline V lookup: CDR1 SEHNR, CDR2 FQNEAQ (reference sequence). The ends were cut back, 6 bases at V and 8 bases at J, with 17 bases in the middle. The CDR3 consists of 14 residues. CDR3 nucleotides: TGTGCCAGCAGTTTCACGGGGGCGCTTGATGAGCAGTTCTTC. Amino acid sequence: CASSFTGALDEQFF.

The chain employs TRBV4-2 and TRBJ1-5; possibly TRBD1 for D (5 bases). The CDR3 consists of 15 residues. The germline gives CDR1 LGHNA, CDR2 YNFKEQ. Trimming stripped 0 bases from V and 6 bases from J, with 12 bases between. The CDR3 is CASSQDTGGSQPQHF. The CDR3 DNA reads TGTGCCAGCAGCCAAGATACTGGGGGAAGTCAGCCCCAGCATTTT.

This clonotype was observed at least ten times. This chain connects TRBV7-6 to TRBJ1-2; D might be TRBD1 (6 bases). V lost 4 bases, J lost 2 bases, and 20 bases lay in between. The CDR3 sequence is 17 residues long. Per the germline V gene, CDR1 is SGHVS and CDR2 is FNYEAQ. As DNA, the CDR3 is TGTGCCAGCAGCTCACAACAGGGTGAAATGTTGAACTATGGCTACACCTTC. Translated: CASSSQQGEMLNYGYTF.

DNA of the CDR3: TGTGCCAGCAGTTCTATTCCAACAGGGGTCCACGAGCAGTACTTC. Amino acid sequence: CASSSIPTGVHEQYF. The gene calls are TRBV6-1 and TRBJ2-7; 7 bases are a match to TRBD1. This CDR3 comprises 15 residues. Germline-derived CDR1 and CDR2 are MNHNS and SASEGT. Unmatched junction bases numbered 12, after V lost 5 bases and J lost 5 bases.

The chain joins TRBV11-3 to TRBJ2-5, with TRBD1 matching 10 bases. Germline CDR1 SGHNT, CDR2 YENEEA. The CDR3 covers 18 residues. V lost 4 bases, J lost 5 bases, and 16 bases stayed unmatched. Here the CDR3 DNA reads TGTGCCAGCAGCTCCCGTAAACCGGGACAGGGGAATGAGGAGACCCAGTACTTC. Translated: CASSSRKPGQGNEETQYF.

Worth noting for this clonotype: The germline gene is not matched at one end of the junction; a read error may be the cause. The chain combines TRBV19 with TRBJ1-6, with 7 bases fitting TRBD1. Germline V gene sequence: CDR1 LNHDA, CDR2 SQIVND (reference sequence). CDR3 size: 15 residues. CDR3 residues: CVSSIEGGADSPLHF. The CDR3 DNA reads TGTGTCAGTAGTATAGAAGGGGGCGCGGATTCACCCCTCCACTTT.

This chain uses TRBV5-1 with TRBJ1-1; the D is unclear. The CDR3 contains 14 residues. In germline, CDR1 is SGHRS, CDR2 YFSETQ. V was clipped by 0 bases and J by 4 bases, with 10 bases between them. CDR3 sequence: CASSLGTDPTEAFF. The CDR3 DNA follows: TGCGCCAGCAGCTTGGGAACTGATCCCACTGAAGCTTTCTTT. Using reference TRBV5-1 and TRBJ1-1 for the parts outside the CDR3, the full variable domain is KAGVTQTPRYLIKTRGQQVTLSCSPISGHRSVSWYQQTPGQGLQFLFEYFSETQRNKGNFPGRFSGRQFSNSRSEMNVSTLELGDSALYLCASSLGTDPTEAFFGQGTRLTVV.

This clonotype was detected a few times. This chain uses TRBV6-5 with TRBJ1-4, with 7 positions matching TRBD1. In germline, CDR1 is MNHEY, CDR2 SVGAGI. CDR3 length equals 13 residues. V was pared by 6 bases and J by 3 bases, with 1 base of the junction left unmatched. CDR3 loop: CASRTGPNEKLFF. The DNA for the CDR3 is TGTGCCAGCAGGACAGGGCCTAATGAAAAACTGTTTTTT.

The table lists this clonotype with a few counts. V usage is TRBV12-3 or TRBV12-4 and J usage is TRBJ1-4; D may be TRBD1 (5 bases). This CDR3 has 20 residues. V was shortened by 3 bases and J by 0 bases, with 23 bases between the two germline ends. The CDR3 DNA follows: TGTGCCAGCAGTTTTTCACAGCCGGAGGCCAGGGTCGCAACTAATGAAAAACTGTTTTTT. This translates into CASSFSQPEARVATNEKLFF.

This chain uses TRBV7-8 with TRBJ2-7, with TRBD2 matching over 8 bases. The CDR3 extends over 15 amino acids. Germline CDR1 and CDR2: SGHVS and FQNEAQ. V shed 1 base and J 0 bases; nucleotides not matched to a gene: 2. In DNA form, the CDR3 reads TGTGCCAGCAGCTTAGACGGGGGGGTCTCCTACGAGCAGTACTTC. It is translated as CASSLDGGVSYEQYF.

This chain uses TRBV4-1 with TRBJ2-5; D may be TRBD1 (5 bases). Germline CDR1 reads MGHRA; CDR2 reads YSYEKL. V lost 1 base to trimming and J lost 5 bases, with 11 bases between them. This CDR3 is 14 amino acids long. The CDR3 sequence: CASSQVDSRETQYF. Written as DNA, the CDR3 is TGCGCCAGCAGCCAAGTTGACAGTAGGGAGACCCAGTACTTC.

On this clonotype itself: A read error may explain this, as a much larger clone is one base away. The rearrangement links TRBV7-3 to TRBJ2-1; D ambiguous. CDR3 size: 15 residues. CDR1 is SGHTA and CDR2 is FQGTGA in the germline V gene. This CDR3 reads CSSRSPRRAYNEQFF. The CDR3 DNA is TGTTCCAGCAGATCTCCCCGACGGGCCTACAATGAGCAGTTCTTC. Full variable domain (outside the CDR3, taken from reference TRBV7-3 and TRBJ2-1): GAGVSQTPSNKVTEKGKYVELRCDPISGHTALYWYRQSLGQGPEFLIYFQGTGAADDSGLPNDRFFAVRPEGSVSTLKIQRTERGDSAVYLCSSRSPRRAYNEQFFGPGTRLTVL.

This chain links TRBV7-2 with TRBJ2-1, with D unresolved. Trimming stripped 4 bases from V and 5 bases from J, with 12 bases between. Germline V CDR1 and CDR2: SGHTA, FQGNSA. The CDR3 loop spans 14 amino acids. The CDR3 nucleotides read TGTGCCAGCAGCTATGGGCTGGAACACAATGAGCAGTTCTTC. Translating it yields CASSYGLEHNEQFF.

This clonotype was counted many times. V is TRBV15 and J is TRBJ1-2, with TRBD1 matching over 7 bases. The V and J ends lost 6 bases and 1 base, in that order; junction bases with no gene match: 14. Germline CDR1 reads LNHNV; CDR2 reads YYDKDF (reference sequence). There are 17 residues in the CDR3. The CDR3 DNA reads as TGTGCCACCAGTGGCGGGACAGAGCAACCTAGTAACTATGGCTACACCTTC. This gives the protein CATSGGTEQPSNYGYTF.

This clonotype was counted a single time. The chain carries TRBV6-2 or TRBV6-3 and TRBJ2-2; 13 bases line up with TRBD2. The CDR3 is 21 residues long. The ends lost 1 base at V and 0 bases at J; junction bases unmatched: 11. Germline CDR1 is MNHEY and CDR2 is SVGEGT. The CDR3 DNA is TGTGCCAGCAGTTACTTACCGCCGAGACTAGCGGGGGGACCGAACACCGGGGAGCTGTTTTTT. Protein sequence: CASSYLPPRLAGGPNTGELFF.

The rearrangement links TRBV20-1 to TRBJ2-1; TRBD2 aligns across 12 bases. The length of the CDR3 is 16 residues. The V gene's germline CDR1 is DFQATT and CDR2 SNEGSKA (reference sequence). V gave up 5 bases and J gave up 2 bases; unmatched junction bases: 7. CDR3 sequence reads: CSALPLAGGPYNEQFF. The CDR3 DNA reads TGCAGTGCTCTTCCTCTAGCGGGGGGGCCCTACAATGAGCAGTTCTTC.

This clonotype was observed a handful of times. The chain couples TRBV7-9 to TRBJ2-3; D might be TRBD1 or TRBD2, each matching 5 bases. Germline V gene sequence: CDR1 SEHNR, CDR2 FQNEAQ (reference sequence). The CDR3 contains 16 residues. Trimming took off 3 bases at V and 5 bases at J, with 18 bases between the two ends. CDR3 sequence reads: CASSFKTVSEGDTQYF. Here the CDR3 DNA reads TGTGCCAGCAGCTTTAAGACAGTATCCGAGGGAGATACGCAGTATTTT.

The chain joins TRBV20-1 to TRBJ1-1; TRBD1 matches 7 bases. The germline CDR1 and CDR2 sequences are DFQATT and SNEGSKA (reference sequence). This CDR3 has 19 residues. The junction had 17 bases not matched to a gene; V was cut back by 0 bases and J by 1 base. The CDR3 DNA follows: TGCAGTGCTAGAGACGGTCTTTCGACAGGGATTGGTCCGAACACTGAAGCTTTCTTT. It yields the protein CSARDGLSTGIGPNTEAFF.